This record looks at one TCR beta chain sequence and its context. Its antigen is undetermined. CDR3 length: 11 residues. The V end lost 6 bases, the J end lost 11 bases, and 12 bases lay between the germline ends. The germline V gene has CDR1 SNHLY and CDR2 FYNNEI. This entry belongs to a study of cytomegalovirus exposure and HLA in healthy donors. The study's findings and limits: Among donors in an Asian-associated ancestry cluster, a later analysis reportedly found fewer N-insertions than the roughly 730-donor mean.

It was with 60 Vbeta and 13 Jbeta primers that the PCR ran. Libraries were prepared by immunoSEQ multiplex PCR; TCRdb keeps only in-frame clonotypes and omits some of them. The data show 150,000 to 200,000 clones, 85% seen once. Sequenced input: PBMCs. The chain couples TRBV2 to TRBJ2-3; D perhaps matches TRBD2 (7 bases). The TCR comes from a boy aged 2 to 9 in good health and CMV-seronegative. The CDR3 DNA follows: TGTGCCAGCAGGAGGGAGGGGGGGCAGTATTTT. Translating it yields CASRREGGQYF.